Listed below are T cell receptor beta chains from one sample, sequenced in a study of regulatory T cells in long-lasting Graves disease. TCRdb used MiXCR to reprocess the multiplex PCR reads, holding one entry per CDR3 protein. The sample shows 350,000 to 500,000 distinct CDR3 sequences, approximately 15% of them seen only once. This sample also appeared in a second study, on T cells in Graves' hyperthyroidism and ophthalmopathy.

The sample was peripheral blood mononuclear cells (PBMCs), taken at new diagnosis, from a patient treated with antithyroid drugs. Receptors originate from a woman aged 45 to 65 with Graves disease. The CDR3 runs from the conserved cysteine through the conserved F or W. D genes are given only for firm matches. Size values are once, few and many counts, or a class for expanded clones, and some rows have none.

few NA TRBJ2-7 TRBV27 TGTGCCAGCAGTTCCTATGGAGGGGTCGGGCAGTACTTC CASSSYGGVGQYF
many TRBD2 TRBJ2-7 TRBV28 TGTGCCAGCAGTTTATGGGGGGGGGGTTACGAGCAGTACTTC CASSLWGGGYEQYF
many NA TRBJ2-1 TRBV7-9 TGTGCCAGCAGCCGTCTAGCCACCCTCGGCAATGAGCAGTTCTTC CASSRLATLGNEQFF
many NA TRBJ1-2 TRBV29-1 TGCAGCAATAAACGGGGGGACTATGGCTACACCTTC CSNKRGDYGYTF
few TRBD1 TRBJ1-6 TRBV6-1 TGTGCCAGCAGTGAATTGGCAGGACAGGGTTGGTCACCCCTCCACTTT CASSELAGQGWSPLHF
many NA TRBJ2-5 TRBV19 TGTGCCAGTAGACATCATTCGGAGACCCAGTACTTC CASRHHSETQYF
many TRBD2 TRBJ2-1 TRBV5-6 TGTGCCAGCAGCCGGGGACTAGCGGGAAGAAGCTCCTACAATGAGCAGTTCTTC CASSRGLAGRSSYNEQFF
few NA TRBJ2-5 TRBV28 TGTGCCAGCAGCTCGTCAGACGTGACCCAGTACTTC CASSSSDVTQYF
NA NA TRBJ2-2 TRBV5-4 TGTGCCAGCAGCCCTAAGACAGAGAGGGAGCTGTTTTTT CASSPKTERELFF
many NA TRBJ2-7 TRBV5-5 TGTGCCAGCAGCTTATCGGGACACCCCTACGAGCAGTACTTC CASSLSGHPYEQYF
many TRBD2 TRBJ2-2 TRBV7-9 TGTGCCAGCAGCTTTGGACTAGCGGGAGGGACCGGGGAGCTGTTTTTT CASSFGLAGGTGELFF
NA TRBD1 TRBJ1-1 TRBV4-1 TGCGCCAGCAGCCAAGATCGACAGGGAGATGCTTTCTTT CASSQDRQGDAFF
many NA TRBJ1-1 TRBV6-5 TGTGCCAGCAGTTTCGGGGGGCCGTCAAGGAACACTGAAGCTTTCTTT CASSFGGPSRNTEAFF
NA NA TRBJ2-5 TRBV18 TGTGCCAGCTCACCACCCAGTCTCCAAGAGACCCAGTACTTC CASSPPSLQETQYF
many NA TRBJ2-5 TRBV6-1 TGTGCCAGCACCCAGACGGGGGCCCTCCAAGAGACCCAGTACTTC CASTQTGALQETQYF
many TRBD2 TRBJ2-7 TRBV28 TGTGCCAGCAGCCATATTAGCGGGCTCTCCTACGAGCAGTACTTC CASSHISGLSYEQYF
NA TRBD2 TRBJ2-5 TRBV18 TGTGCCAGCTCACCCGCTAGCGGATATGCCGGGGGGACCCAGTACTTC CASSPASGYAGGTQYF
few TRBD1 TRBJ1-5 TRBV3-1 TGTGCCAGCAGCCAAGATAAGGGACAGGGCCCTCAGCCCCAGCATTTT CASSQDKGQGPQPQHF
NA TRBD2 TRBJ2-7 TRBV28 TGTGCCAGCAGTTTAGATTCCGGGACTAGCGGACCCTACGAGCAGTACTTC CASSLDSGTSGPYEQYF
NA TRBD2 TRBJ2-2 TRBV6-2/TRBV6-3 TGTGCCAGCAGAAGAGCGGGAGAGATAACCGGGGAGCTGTTTTTT CASRRAGEITGELFF
few NA TRBJ1-1 TRBV20-1 TGCAGTGCTAGAGTGCTCACTGAAGCTTTCTTT CSARVLTEAFF
many NA TRBJ2-7 TRBV12-3/TRBV12-4 TGTGCCAGCAGCCCCCGCGGGGTAGCCTGGGAGCAGTACTTC CASSPRGVAWEQYF
few TRBD1 TRBJ1-2 TRBV29-1 TGCAGCGTTGTCGGGGTAGGGGGCGCTTTTGTCTATGGCTACACCTTC CSVVGVGGAFVYGYTF
many NA TRBJ2-3 TRBV10-1 TGCGCCAGCAGTGGAAGGGGCGACGGCACAGATACGCAGTATTTT CASSGRGDGTDTQYF
few NA TRBJ1-1 TRBV6-1 TGTGCCAGCACCAAGACAGGTTTCACTGAAGCTTTCTTT CASTKTGFTEAFF
many NA TRBJ2-5 TRBV7-2 TGTGCCAGCAGCCCAGACTATTCGGCTGGGACCCAGTACTTC CASSPDYSAGTQYF
few TRBD2 TRBJ2-7 TRBV11-2 TGTGCCAGCAGCCAACCCCAGGGACTAGCGGGAGGTACCGAGCAGTACTTC CASSQPQGLAGGTEQYF
many NA TRBJ2-7 TRBV11-2 TGTGCCAGCAGCTTAACACAGTACAACTACGAGCAGTACTTC CASSLTQYNYEQYF
NA NA TRBJ1-6 TRBV9 TGTGCCAGCAGCGTATCCGGGAATGATTCACCCCTCCACTTT CASSVSGNDSPLHF
NA NA TRBJ1-1 TRBV12-3/TRBV12-4 TGTGCCAGCGCCCCGAGCGGCACTGAAGCTTTCTTT CASAPSGTEAFF
NA NA TRBJ2-5 TRBV28 TGTGCCAGCAGTTTTCGCAGGCTCAGGCGGGAGACCCAGTACTTC CASSFRRLRRETQYF
many NA TRBJ2-7 TRBV5-6 TGTGCCAGCAGCCCGGTTGACTCCTACGAGCAGTACTTC CASSPVDSYEQYF
many TRBD2 TRBJ2-1 TRBV5-1 TGCGCCAGCAGCTTGGATGGGGGAGGGCCCTACAATGAGCAGTTCTTC CASSLDGGGPYNEQFF
few TRBD2 TRBJ2-1 TRBV9 TGTGCCAGCAGCGTATTACCACTAGCGGGAGAGCCCTACAATGAGCAGTTCTTC CASSVLPLAGEPYNEQFF
many NA TRBJ1-2 TRBV28 TGTGCCAGCAGCCTCTTGGGGGAAATGGGTGGCTACACCTTC CASSLLGEMGGYTF
many NA TRBJ2-7 TRBV14 TGTGCCAGCAGCCAGTCGTGGGAGCAGTACTTC CASSQSWEQYF
many NA TRBJ2-2 TRBV20-1 TGCAGTGCTAGTCAGGGGGGCACCGGGGAGCTGTTTTTT CSASQGGTGELFF
many TRBD1 TRBJ2-4 TRBV27 TGTGCCAGCAGTCCCTTCAAGACAGGGGGCGGCGGGAACATTCAGTACTTC CASSPFKTGGGGNIQYF
many NA TRBJ2-2 TRBV2 TGTGCCAGCAGTGAAGAGTCGTCCTACAACGCCGGGGAGCTGTTTTTT CASSEESSYNAGELFF
many NA TRBJ2-1 TRBV7-6 TGTGCCAGCAGCTTAGAGCTTAGAGGCTCCTACAATGAGCAGTTCTTC CASSLELRGSYNEQFF
NA NA TRBJ2-6 TRBV5-1 TGCGCCAGCAGGCCCAGCTCTGGGGCCAACGTCCTGACTTTC CASRPSSGANVLTF
many TRBD1 TRBJ2-5 TRBV7-7 TGTGCTAGCAGCTGGGGGACAGGGGATGAAGAGACCCAGTACTTC CASSWGTGDEETQYF
NA NA TRBJ1-2 TRBV27 TGTGCCAGCAGTTTAGTGGGCCAGGGACTCTATGGCTACACCTTC CASSLVGQGLYGYTF
many NA TRBJ2-3 TRBV5-5 TGTGCCAGCAGCTTGGCCCGAGATACGCAGTATTTT CASSLARDTQYF
many NA TRBJ1-2 TRBV2 TGTGCCAGCACCCCGCAGGGAAACTATGGCTACACCTTC CASTPQGNYGYTF
NA TRBD1 TRBJ1-1 TRBV12-3/TRBV12-4 TGTGCCAGCAGTCCTGGCGACAGGGGGACAGTGAACACTGAAGCTTTCTTT CASSPGDRGTVNTEAFF
few TRBD2 TRBJ2-2 TRBV7-9 TGTGCCAGCAGCTCCAATCGACTAGCGGGAGGCAACACCGGGGAGCTGTTTTTT CASSSNRLAGGNTGELFF
many TRBD1 TRBJ2-1 TRBV12-5 TGTGCTAGTGGTCCTCGACAGGGGGAGCAGTTCTTC CASGPRQGEQFF
few NA TRBJ2-7 TRBV12-3/TRBV12-4 TGTGCCAGCAGCACTAGCTTGAGTAACTACGAGCAGTACTTC CASSTSLSNYEQYF